The source of this T cell receptor beta chain is a study of blood T cell repertoires in COVID-19. Across the whole study: The United States, Italy and Spain were the sources of the acute and convalescent COVID-19 samples.

Cohorts were based on clinical histories the participants reported. Recovery among Cohort 3 donors was established by two negative PCRs, clearance, or symptom resolution. Here immunoSEQ multiplex PCR was the method, and the copy in TCRdb shows in-frame clones only, minus some. The sample has fewer than 350,000 clones, around 85% seen once. The CDR3 totals 14 residues. Germline CDR1 reads SGHAT; CDR2 reads FQNNGV. V was cut by 5 bases and J by 5 bases, with 15 bases left in between. Sequencing was performed on PBMCs or T cells enriched from blood (not recorded which). The rearrangement links TRBV11-2 to TRBJ1-1, with TRBD1 as a possible D gene (5 bases). This TCR derives from a woman between 45 and 65 years old who had recovered from COVID-19. The CDR3 DNA reads as TGTGCCAGCAGCCCCCAGAGGGGAGGGACTGAAGCTTTCTTT. Protein product: CASSPQRGGTEAFF.